This T cell receptor (beta chain) was obtained from a study of blood T cell repertoires in COVID-19. The table came from immunoSEQ multiplex PCR; TCRdb's copy has only in-frame clones and leaves some out. The sample has 90,000 to 130,000 clones, about 81% seen once. The source is a man aged 65 to 85 with acute or convalescent COVID-19. The source material was peripheral blood.

Here the CDR3 reads CASSHDQPQHF. The CDR3 DNA follows: TGTGCCAGCAGCCACGATCAGCCCCAGCATTTT. The V and J genes are TRBV16 and TRBJ1-5; D uncertain. Trimming took off 3 bases at V and 5 bases at J, with 2 bases between the two ends. CDR3 length: 11 residues. CDR1 is KGHSY and CDR2 is FQNENV in the germline V gene. Complete variable domain (other parts from reference TRBV16 and TRBJ1-5): GEEVAQTPKHLVRGEGQKAKLYCAPIKGHSYVFWYQQVLKNEFKFLISFQNENVFDETGMPKERFSAKCLPNSPCSLEIQATKLEDSAVYFCASSHDQPQHFGDGTRLSIL.